This TCR beta chain was sequenced during a study of blood T cell repertoires in COVID-19. In the study overall: PBMCs, B-cell-depleted T cells, or T cells provided the cDNA or gDNA that made up the material.

This CDR3 is 14 amino acids long. The ends lost 5 bases at V and 2 bases at J; junction bases unmatched: 5. CDR1 is SGHTA, CDR2 FQGTGA, per germline. Clones were read by immunoSEQ multiplex PCR, and TCRdb kept only the in-frame ones, dropping some. The sample lists 200,000 to 250,000 clones, over 75% occurring once. Sequencing was carried out using PBMCs or T cells enriched from blood (not recorded which). The receptor's source is a man aged 30 to 39 with acute COVID-19. This chain links TRBV7-3 with TRBJ1-1; 7 positions agree with TRBD1. The CDR3 nucleotides are TGTGCCAGCAGCCTGGGACAGAAAAACACTGAAGCTTTCTTT. Residues: CASSLGQKNTEAFF.